Listed here are 24 T cell receptor beta chains from one sample, sequenced in a study of somatic mutations in cytotoxic T cells in rheumatoid arthritis. Profiling relied on immunoSEQ multiplex PCR, and the TCRdb table lists in-frame clones only, not all of them. The sample has roughly 25,000 clones, roughly 74% seen once; the top ten hold 7.5% to 10%. The sample consisted of CD8+ T cells sorted from blood. These receptors all come from a woman aged 18-29 years in good health.

The gene calls are TRBV19 and TRBJ1-1, with unresolved D. The CDR3 loop spans 11 amino acids. Germline CDR1 and CDR2: LNHDA and SQIVND (reference sequence). V was shortened by 7 bases and J by 0 bases, with 3 bases between the two germline ends. The CDR3 sequence is CASKVNTEAFF. Here the CDR3 DNA reads TGTGCCAGTAAGGTGAACACTGAAGCTTTCTTT. The full variable domain, its missing parts supplied by reference TRBV19 and TRBJ1-1, is DGGITQSPKYLFRKEGQNVTLSCEQNLNHDAMYWYRQDPGQGLRLIYYSQIVNDFQKGDIAEGYSVSREKKESFPLTVTSAQKNPTAFYLCASKVNTEAFFGQGTRLTVV.

This chain connects TRBV4-1 to TRBJ2-3; possible D gene TRBD1, 6 bases. CDR1 and CDR2 from the germline V gene are MGHRA and YSYEKL. Deletions cut 0 bases from V and 0 bases from J, with 13 bases between. The CDR3 is 17 amino acids. The CDR3 DNA sequence: TGCGCCAGCAGCCAAGATGGGTGGACAGCTAGCACAGATACGCAGTATTTT. Translated, it gives CASSQDGWTASTDTQYF.

V usage is TRBV4-1 and J usage is TRBJ1-5, with TRBD1 matching 9 bases. The CDR3 is 15 amino acids. The germline gives CDR1 MGHRA, CDR2 YSYEKL. The trim removed 0 bases at V and 4 bases at J, leaving 1 base unmatched. CDR3 nucleotides: TGCGCCAGCAGCCAAGATGGGACAGGGAATCAGCCCCAGCATTTT. This translates into CASSQDGTGNQPQHF.

The chain combines TRBV6-5 with TRBJ2-2; no definite D call. The CDR3 extends over 13 amino acids. The germline V gene encodes CDR1 MNHEY and CDR2 SVGAGI. With 2 bases removed from V and 6 bases from J, the gap between germline ends came to 7 bases. CDR3 in amino acids: CASSYVRSGELFF. As DNA, the CDR3 is TGTGCCAGCAGTTACGTGCGATCCGGGGAGCTGTTTTTT.

CDR3: CASSQTSGSFEQYF. In nucleotides, the CDR3 is TGTGCCAGCAGCCAGACTAGCGGGAGTTTCGAGCAGTACTTC. The chain is built from TRBV7-2 and TRBJ2-7, with 12 bases fitting TRBD2. The CDR3 has 14 amino acids. J was trimmed by 6 bases and V by 5 bases; bases with no gene match: 5. The germline CDR1 and CDR2 sequences are SGHTA and FQGNSA.

The chain links TRBV5-1 to TRBJ2-7; D unresolved. The germline gives CDR1 SGHRS, CDR2 YFSETQ. V was shortened by 2 bases and J by 2 bases, with 8 bases between the two germline ends. The CDR3 is 13 amino acids. The CDR3, as DNA: TGCGCCAGCAGCTTTTACACCACCTACGAGCAGTACTTC. Protein sequence: CASSFYTTYEQYF.

The chain couples TRBV27 to TRBJ2-7, with 8 bases identical to TRBD1. Looked up from germline, CDR1 is MNHEY and CDR2 is SMNVEV (reference sequence). The V gene end was trimmed by 7 bases and the J gene end by 6 bases; junction bases not matched to a gene: 8. The CDR3 is made up of 13 amino acids. CDR3 protein: CASTAGGLREQYF. The DNA for the CDR3 is TGTGCCAGCACGGCAGGGGGCCTCCGCGAGCAGTACTTC.

The chain joins TRBV4-1 to TRBJ2-2; 8 positions match TRBD1. The V and J ends lost 3 bases and 6 bases, in that order; junction bases with no gene match: 9. The CDR3 is 16 amino acids. The V gene's germline CDR1 is MGHRA and CDR2 YSYEKL. CDR3 amino acids: CASSQAPGQVPGELFF. The CDR3 bases are TGCGCCAGCAGCCAGGCCCCGGGACAGGTCCCCGGGGAGCTGTTTTTT.

This clone occurred a few times. The chain combines TRBV5-1 with TRBJ1-2; D is perhaps TRBD1 (6 bases). This CDR3 has 15 residues. Germline V CDR1 and CDR2: SGHRS, YFSETQ. V was shortened by 4 bases and J by 4 bases, with 17 bases between the two germline ends. CDR3 coding DNA: TGCGCCAGCAGCGGCGAGGCGGGGGCCGCCTATGGCTACACCTTC. Its protein product is CASSGEAGAAYGYTF.

V gene TRBV11-2 combines with J gene TRBJ2-6; no firm D call. Deletions cut 1 base from V and 0 bases from J, with 7 bases between. This CDR3 region has 16 residues. Per germline, CDR1 SGHAT and CDR2 FQNNGV. CDR3: CASSLVGHSGANVLTF. The CDR3 DNA follows: TGTGCCAGCAGCTTAGTCGGGCACTCTGGGGCCAACGTCCTGACTTTC.

The chain uses TRBV15 and TRBJ1-1, with D possibly TRBD1 on 5 matching bases. CDR1 and CDR2 from the germline V gene are LNHNV and YYDKDF (reference sequence). Trimming removed 1 base from V and 7 bases from J, with 10 bases in between. CDR3 length equals 13 residues. CDR3 amino acids: CATSRVGGVEAFF. As DNA, the CDR3 is TGTGCCACCAGCAGAGTGGGAGGGGTTGAAGCTTTCTTT.

The chain combines TRBV28 with TRBJ2-5; the D gene is possibly TRBD1 (6 bases). Trimming took 5 bases from V and 10 from J, leaving 17 bases between them. This CDR3 is 13 amino acids long. Germline CDR1 is MDHEN and CDR2 is SYDVKM. CDR3 sequence (DNA): TGTGCCAGCAGTCCCGCCCAGGGGTGGGACCAGTACTTC. Translation: CASSPAQGWDQYF.

The chain combines TRBV7-6 with TRBJ2-2; 7 bases fit TRBD2. The CDR3 sequence is 18 residues long. From germline, CDR1 is SGHVS and CDR2 FNYEAQ. V was clipped by 3 bases and J by 4 bases; unmatched bases: 14. This CDR3 reads CASSFPGTSAPSTGELFF. The DNA for the CDR3 is TGTGCCAGCAGCTTCCCAGGCACTAGCGCCCCGAGCACCGGGGAGCTGTTTTTT.

This clone showed up just a few times. The chain is built from TRBV7-9 and TRBJ2-7, with 8 bases fitting TRBD1. There are 13 residues in the CDR3. Unmatched junction bases numbered 11, after V lost 11 bases and J lost 5 bases. Looked up from germline, CDR1 is SEHNR and CDR2 is FQNEAQ (reference sequence). The DNA of the CDR3 is TGTGCCTACGGACAGGGAGTATCGGACGAGCAGTACTTC. Translated, it gives CAYGQGVSDEQYF. The variable domain in full, completed from reference TRBV7-9 and TRBJ2-7, reads DTGVSQNPRHKITKRGQNVTFRCDPISEHNRLYWYRQTLGQGPEFLTYFQNEAQLEKSRLLSDRFSAERPKGSFSTLEIQRTEQGDSAMYLCAYGQGVSDEQYFGPGTRLTVT.

The chain combines TRBV19 with TRBJ1-1, with D unclear. The CDR3 loop spans 11 amino acids. V lost 7 bases, J lost 2 bases, and 5 bases lay in between. CDR1 is LNHDA and CDR2 is SQIVND in the germline V gene (reference sequence). The CDR3 spells CASKGNTEAFF. The CDR3 nucleotides are TGTGCCAGTAAGGGAAACACTGAAGCTTTCTTT.

The rearrangement links TRBV11-2 to TRBJ2-1; 9 bases agree with TRBD2. CDR1 and CDR2 from the germline V gene are SGHAT and FQNNGV. The CDR3 sequence is 15 residues long. The V gene end was trimmed by 4 bases and the J gene end by 5 bases; junction bases not matched to a gene: 6. The CDR3 bases are TGTGCCAGCAGCTACGGGGCGGGAGGGCACAATGAGCAGTTCTTC. Protein sequence: CASSYGAGGHNEQFF.

Remarks on this clone: The sample holds other DNA sequences that translate to the same CDR3. The chain employs TRBV9 and TRBJ1-6; D is ambiguous. Germline CDR1 reads SGDLS; CDR2 reads YYNGEE. V shed 4 bases and J shed 7 bases, with 6 bases lying between them. The CDR3 loop spans 12 amino acids. The CDR3 sequence: CASSSGNSPLHF. In DNA, the CDR3 is TGTGCCAGCAGCTCGGGAAATTCACCCCTCCACTTT.

The chain joins TRBV6-5 to TRBJ2-7; D remains unclear. CDR1 and CDR2 from the germline V gene are MNHEY and SVGAGI. V was trimmed by 10 bases and J by 6 bases, leaving 16 bases between them. The CDR3 has 12 residues. CDR3 DNA: TGTGCCACCTCAGTTGGTAGCACCGAGCAGTACTTC. Translation: CATSVGSTEQYF.

The V call is TRBV4-1, the J call TRBJ1-6, with D tentatively TRBD1 (5 bases). V dropped 0 bases and J dropped 11 bases, with 11 bases sitting between them. Looked up from germline, CDR1 is MGHRA and CDR2 is YSYEKL. The CDR3 consists of 14 residues. Here the CDR3 reads CASSQDDQGTPLHF. In DNA form, the CDR3 reads TGCGCCAGCAGCCAAGATGACCAGGGTACACCCCTCCACTTT.

The chain uses TRBV6-1 and TRBJ2-7; 7 positions agree with TRBD1. Germline lookup yields CDR1 MNHNS and CDR2 SASEGT. V trimming: 7 bases; J trimming: 6 bases; junction bases outside the gene matches: 15. CDR3 length equals 15 residues. The CDR3 is CASTPPGDRKAEQYF. CDR3 DNA: TGTGCCAGCACCCCCCCAGGGGACAGAAAAGCCGAGCAGTACTTC.

This chain links TRBV7-6 with TRBJ2-5; the D is unclear. The CDR3 consists of 14 residues. CDR1 and CDR2 (germline): SGHVS, FNYEAQ. Trimming left V 2 bases short and J 2 bases short, with 9 bases between. This chain's CDR3 is CASSLWAEQETQYF. CDR3 DNA sequence: TGTGCCAGCAGCTTATGGGCCGAACAAGAGACCCAGTACTTC.

This clone was recorded once. The chain links TRBV2 to TRBJ1-3; D is ambiguous. V lost 7 bases, J lost 2 bases, and 12 bases lay in between. This CDR3 contains 14 residues. Germline V CDR1 and CDR2: SNHLY, FYNNEI. This CDR3 reads CASMTQEPGNTIYF. DNA of the CDR3: TGTGCCAGCATGACTCAGGAGCCTGGAAACACCATATATTTT.

The gene calls are TRBV18 and TRBJ1-4; 7 bases map to TRBD1. There are 15 residues in the CDR3. CDR1 is KGHSH and CDR2 is LQKENI in the germline V gene. J was trimmed by 3 bases and V by 6 bases; bases with no gene match: 7. CDR3 nucleotide sequence: TGTGCCAGCTCCGCCGACAGGGATTCTAATGAAAAACTGTTTTTT. This codes for CASSADRDSNEKLFF. Filled out from reference TRBV18 and TRBJ1-4, the complete variable domain reads NAGVMQNPRHLVRRRGQEARLRCSPMKGHSHVYWYRQLPEEGLKFMVYLQKENIIDESGMPKERFSAEFPKEGPSILRIQQVVRGDSAAYFCASSADRDSNEKLFFGSGTQLSVL.

The chain combines TRBV29-1 with TRBJ2-7; a weak D match, TRBD1 (6 bases). CDR1 is SQVTM, CDR2 ANQGSEA, per germline. V was trimmed by 4 bases and J by 3 bases, leaving 10 bases between them. This CDR3 contains 12 residues. This CDR3 reads CSVGTEDYEQYF. CDR3 in DNA: TGCAGCGTTGGGACAGAAGACTACGAGCAGTACTTC.